This note documents a single T cell receptor beta chain sequence. Its antigen is not known. The CDR3 is cut off 3 residues early in the read; its end comes from the germline J gene. The V segment lost 4 bases and the J segment 5 bases; nucleotides outside the gene matches: 5. The germline V gene has CDR1 SGHAT and CDR2 FQNNGV. The CDR3 runs to 13 residues. This sample stems from a study of T cells in women clearing cervical HPV infection. Study-level information: Cases were women with histologically confirmed HPV16-related CIN3 or worse, including a couple of invasive cancers.

Sequencing used immunoSEQ multiplex PCR; TCRdb keeps in-frame clones, though not all of them. This sample's table has some 46,000 clones. The study, taken as a whole, reports: T-cell numbers per sample were unknown and may explain richness differences.

The sequenced sample consisted of blood buffy coat. The receptor comes from a woman aged 18 to 69 with a cervical HPV16 infection that either progressed to CIN3+ or cleared (not recorded which). V usage is TRBV11-2 and J usage is TRBJ2-7; TRBD1 aligns across 7 bases. Partial CDR3 DNA: TGTGCCAGCAGCTCAGACAGGGTCCACGAG. It yields the protein CASSSDRVHE. The CDR3 in its entirety is CASSSDRVHEQYF. The full variable domain, its missing parts supplied by reference TRBV11-2 and TRBJ2-7, is EAGVAQSPRYKIIEKRQSVAFWCNPISGHATLYWYQQILGQGPKLLIQFQNNGVVDDSQLPKDRFSAERLKGVDSTLKIQPAKLEDSAVYLCASSSDRVHEQYFGPGTRLTVT.